What follows describes a single T cell receptor beta chain. The antigen is not known. V shed 1 base and J 7 bases; nucleotides not matched to a gene: 5. The CDR3 covers 15 residues. The germline gives CDR1 SGHRS, CDR2 YFSETQ. A library of TCRbeta sequences, prepared with unique molecular identifiers, was generated. TCRdb recomputed calls from the PCR reads with MiXCR, one row per CDR3 protein. Among over 200,000 distinct CDR3 sequences listed, 7.5% to 9.5% were seen once. The sample originates from a study of T-cell reconstitution after alpha-beta-depleted transplantation in children. Notes on the study in general: Recipient T cells and thymic progenitors that survived were the source of the high TCRbeta diversity seen at day 60 in some patients. Expanded graft clones, several hundred of them, were reportedly the source of alpha-beta T cells about two months after transplant.

This sequence was found in a male patient between 2 and 15 years old who had a stem cell transplant for acute myeloid leukemia, so the T cells may come from the graft donor. The rearrangement joins TRBV5-1 to TRBJ2-1, with TRBD2 matching 10 bases. The sequencing used PBMCs, mostly from graft donor cells, collected 360 days after TCRalphabeta/CD19-depleted stem cell transplant. This CDR3 reads CASSLFALAGNEQFF. DNA of the CDR3: TGCGCCAGCAGCTTGTTCGCACTAGCGGGGAATGAGCAGTTCTTC.